A single TCR beta chain is shown here with its context. Its antigen is not known. Germline CDR1 SEHNR, CDR2 FQNEAQ (reference sequence). The CDR3 is 15 amino acids. V was cut by 5 bases and J by 2 bases, with 15 bases left in between. Clones were read by immunoSEQ multiplex PCR, and TCRdb kept only the in-frame ones, dropping some. The data hold some 9,900 clones, with over 60% observed a single time. The sample belongs to a study of CD4+ T cells in melanoma. Study findings and constraints: Diverse differentiation states were reported for melanoma neoantigen-specific CD4+ T cells. CD8+ T cell, macrophage and B cell function reportedly correlated with neoantigen-specific CD4+ T cells.

The V gene is TRBV7-9, the J gene TRBJ1-2, with D unresolved. This TCR came from a human donor with melanoma. Sequencing used cells from a culture (not recorded whether cultured in vitro). CDR3 coding DNA: TGTGCCAGCAGCGTAGGTGGGATCCAAAACTATGGCTACACCTTC. The encoded protein is CASSVGGIQNYGYTF. Full variable domain (remainder filled in from reference TRBV7-9 and TRBJ1-2): DTGVSQNPRHKITKRGQNVTFRCDPISEHNRLYWYRQTLGQGPEFLTYFQNEAQLEKSRLLSDRFSAERPKGSFSTLEIQRTEQGDSAMYLCASSVGGIQNYGYTFGSGTRLTVV.